Presented here are 13 T cell receptor beta chains from one specimen sequenced in a study of regulatory T cells in long-lasting Graves disease. Time point defined: persistent/refractory GD, antithyroid drugs over 5 years with positive TRAb. There was RNA extracted from PBMCs, and the TCR library was made from it. Sequencing libraries for TCR beta were prepared with iRepertoire HTBI primers and Arm-PCR of CDR3 regions. Using its own MiXCR run on the multiplex PCR reads, TCRdb lists one record per CDR3 protein. This table holds hundreds of thousands of distinct CDR3 sequences, around 20% found once. Specimen: peripheral blood mononuclear cells (PBMCs), collected when the disease was refractory, from a patient treated with antithyroid drugs. The receptors come from a female donor with Graves disease.

As to this clonotype: Possible read error: a much larger clone is one base away. The chain recombines TRBV28 with TRBJ1-1; TRBD1 agrees at 8 bases. The CDR3 totals 13 residues. Germline CDR1 and CDR2: MDHEN and SYDVKM. The CDR3 region is CTSIDRGISEAFF. Here the CDR3 DNA reads TGTACCAGCATTGACAGGGGAATCTCTGAAGCTTTCTTT.

The V gene is TRBV6-2 or TRBV6-3, the J gene TRBJ1-1; D remains unclear. V gave up 3 bases and J gave up 3 bases, with 11 bases separating them. The CDR3 is 14 residues long. Germline CDR1 reads MNHEY; CDR2 reads SVGEGT. Written as DNA, the CDR3 is TGTGCCAGCAGTTATGTGTTGGGCTACACTGAAGCTTTCTTT. Encoded protein: CASSYVLGYTEAFF.

This clonotype has a count of ten or more. CDR3 loop: CASSIRGAGAFF. The CDR3 DNA reads as TGTGCCAGCAGTATCAGGGGAGCGGGGGCTTTCTTT. V gene TRBV28 combines with J gene TRBJ1-1; possible D gene TRBD1, 6 bases. The germline V and J ends were trimmed by 5 bases and 11 bases, with 15 bases remaining between them. This CDR3 has 12 amino acids. Per germline, CDR1 MDHEN and CDR2 SYDVKM.

This clonotype was seen a handful of times. V and J are TRBV20-1 and TRBJ2-7, with D perhaps assigned TRBD1 or TRBD2 (5 bases each). Germline V CDR1 and CDR2: DFQATT, SNEGSKA (reference sequence). The CDR3 is 12 amino acids. Trimming took off 7 bases at V and 0 bases at J, with 10 bases between the two ends. The chain's CDR3 is CSGDGPSYEQYF. For the CDR3, the DNA is TGCAGTGGGGACGGGCCCTCCTACGAGCAGTACTTC.

This clonotype was recorded at least ten times. The chain carries TRBV11-2 and TRBJ2-5, with 7 bases matching TRBD1. The length of the CDR3 is 15 residues. Germline V gene data show CDR1 as SGHAT and CDR2 as FQNNGV. Losses at the gene ends were 2 bases for V and 4 bases for J; bases not matched to a gene: 7. For the CDR3, the DNA is TGTGCCAGCAGCTTACTTATAGGGGGCCCAGAGACCCAGTACTTC. This encodes CASSLLIGGPETQYF. The variable domain in full, completed from reference TRBV11-2 and TRBJ2-5, reads EAGVAQSPRYKIIEKRQSVAFWCNPISGHATLYWYQQILGQGPKLLIQFQNNGVVDDSQLPKDRFSAERLKGVDSTLKIQPAKLEDSAVYLCASSLLIGGPETQYFGPGTRLLVL.

In this sample, this clonotype turned up many times. J is TRBJ1-2 and V is TRBV6-1, with 11 bases identical to TRBD1. This CDR3 spans 17 amino acids. Unmatched junction bases numbered 11, after V lost 4 bases and J lost 4 bases. Germline V lookup: CDR1 MNHNS, CDR2 SASEGT. In nucleotides, the CDR3 is TGTGCCAGCAGTGGACCGGGACAGGGGGTAATTGGCTATGGCTACACCTTC. It codes for CASSGPGQGVIGYGYTF.

This rearrangement joins TRBV7-2 to TRBJ2-2; 12 bases match TRBD2. This CDR3 spans 17 amino acids. After removal of 3 bases from V and 4 bases from J, the junction contained 6 bases not matched to a gene. Germline CDR1 SGHTA, CDR2 FQGNSA. CDR3 sequence (DNA): TGTGCCAGCAGCTTTGCTAGCGGGAGGGTTGGCACCGGGGAGCTGTTTTTT. It translates to CASSFASGRVGTGELFF.

This sequence joins TRBV28 and TRBJ1-4, with 10 bases fitting TRBD1. CDR1 is MDHEN and CDR2 is SYDVKM in the germline V gene. The CDR3 has 15 residues. Trimming cost V 6 bases and J 5 bases; bases outside gene matches: 6. The CDR3 DNA sequence: TGTGCCAGCAGCCCGGGACAGGGGCGCAATGAAAAACTGTTTTTT. Translation gives CASSPGQGRNEKLFF.

The chain carries TRBV12-3 or TRBV12-4 and TRBJ2-1, with TRBD2 matching over 9 bases. This CDR3 is built from 18 residues. Trimming at V came to 4 bases and at J to 3 bases, leaving 13 bases not matched to a gene. This CDR3 reads CASSSMAGGPPNYNEQFF. DNA for the CDR3: TGTGCCAGCAGTTCGATGGCGGGAGGGCCACCTAACTACAATGAGCAGTTCTTC.

This clonotype has a count of ten or more. The J gene is TRBJ2-5, the V gene TRBV10-1; D possibly matches TRBD1 or TRBD2 (5 bases each). V lost 0 bases and J 1 base, leaving 9 bases between the germline ends. The CDR3 consists of 15 residues. In germline, CDR1 is WNHNN, CDR2 SYGVQD (reference sequence). CDR3: CASSESFGAQETQYF. CDR3 DNA: TGCGCCAGCAGTGAGTCGTTCGGGGCCCAAGAGACCCAGTACTTC.

The chain recombines TRBV20-1 with TRBJ2-2; 10 bases are shared with TRBD2. Germline CDR1 and CDR2: DFQATT and SNEGSKA (reference sequence). V lost 0 bases to trimming and J lost 4 bases; unmatched junction nucleotides: 11. The CDR3 contains 18 residues. The CDR3 sequence is CSARDRKGLASGTGELFF. DNA of the CDR3: TGCAGTGCTAGAGATCGGAAGGGACTAGCGTCAGGCACCGGGGAGCTGTTTTTT.

This clonotype was observed many times. The chain is built from TRBV27 and TRBJ1-5; D not resolved. The CDR3 runs to 9 residues. Germline assignment: CDR1 MNHEY and CDR2 SMNVEV (reference sequence). Trimming left V 7 bases short and J 5 bases short, with 0 bases between. CDR3 coding DNA: TGTGCCAGCAATCAGCCCCAGCATTTT. Protein product: CASNQPQHF.

V gene TRBV20-1 combines with J gene TRBJ2-5; 8 bases line up with TRBD2. The CDR3 is 14 amino acids. Looked up from germline, CDR1 is DFQATT and CDR2 is SNEGSKA (reference sequence). V was clipped by 3 bases and J by 6 bases; unmatched bases: 9. The CDR3 here is CSASPSGRVKTQYF. The DNA for the CDR3 is TGCAGTGCTAGCCCCAGCGGGAGAGTAAAGACCCAGTACTTC.